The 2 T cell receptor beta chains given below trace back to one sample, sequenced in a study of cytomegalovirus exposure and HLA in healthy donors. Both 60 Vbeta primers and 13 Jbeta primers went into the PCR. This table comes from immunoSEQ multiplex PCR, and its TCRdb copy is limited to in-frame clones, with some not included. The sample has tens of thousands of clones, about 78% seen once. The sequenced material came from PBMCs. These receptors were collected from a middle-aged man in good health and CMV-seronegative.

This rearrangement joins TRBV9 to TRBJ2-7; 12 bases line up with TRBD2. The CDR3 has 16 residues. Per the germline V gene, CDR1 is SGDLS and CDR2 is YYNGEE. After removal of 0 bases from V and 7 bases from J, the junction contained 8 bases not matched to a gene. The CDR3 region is CASSVGGGLAGGEQYF. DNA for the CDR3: TGTGCCAGCAGCGTAGGGGGTGGGCTAGCGGGAGGGGAGCAGTACTTC.

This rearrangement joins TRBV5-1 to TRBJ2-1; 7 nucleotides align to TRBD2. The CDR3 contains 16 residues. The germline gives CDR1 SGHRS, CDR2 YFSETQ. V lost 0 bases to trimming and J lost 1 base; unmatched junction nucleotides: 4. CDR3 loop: CASSLGGRASYNEQFF. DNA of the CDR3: TGCGCCAGCAGCTTGGGTGGGAGGGCTTCCTACAATGAGCAGTTCTTC.